This T cell receptor beta chain was obtained from a study of blood T cell repertoires in COVID-19. Sequenced by immunoSEQ multiplex PCR; TCRdb stores in-frame clones only, minus some. The top ten clones hold around 5% of a sample with roughly 56,000 clones, roughly 80% of them seen once. Germline V CDR1 and CDR2: WSHSY, SAAADI. CDR3 length: 13 residues. V gave up 8 bases and J gave up 0 bases, with 8 bases separating them. The chain combines TRBV10-2 with TRBJ2-1; no definite D call. The sequence came from a man in his 70s with acute or convalescent COVID-19. Material: peripheral blood. CDR3 nucleotide sequence: TGCGCCAGCCAAGCCGGCTCCTACAATGAGCAGTTCTTC. Amino acid sequence: CASQAGSYNEQFF.